This TCR beta chain stems from a study of T cells expressing NK-cell markers. Study background: The TCR beta repertoires originated in sorted CD3+CD56+NKG2C+, CD3+CD56+NKG2C- and CD3+CD56-NKG2C+ T cells.

Germline lookup yields CDR1 MNHEY and CDR2 SVGAGI. The CDR3 covers 15 residues. TCRdb re-called the 5' RACE reads and gives one entry per CDR3 protein, without DNA. This table lists 150,000 or so distinct CDR3 sequences. The sequencing input was blood T cells: a sorted CD56 or NKG2C T cell subset, CD4+ or CD8+ T cells, or bulk PBMC T cells (not recorded which). The chain couples TRBV6-5 to TRBJ2-1; TCRdb designates TRBD2, a call that cannot be tested without DNA. The TCR sequence derives from a woman in her 50s in good health. The CDR3 sequence is CASSYAGTSGNEQFF.